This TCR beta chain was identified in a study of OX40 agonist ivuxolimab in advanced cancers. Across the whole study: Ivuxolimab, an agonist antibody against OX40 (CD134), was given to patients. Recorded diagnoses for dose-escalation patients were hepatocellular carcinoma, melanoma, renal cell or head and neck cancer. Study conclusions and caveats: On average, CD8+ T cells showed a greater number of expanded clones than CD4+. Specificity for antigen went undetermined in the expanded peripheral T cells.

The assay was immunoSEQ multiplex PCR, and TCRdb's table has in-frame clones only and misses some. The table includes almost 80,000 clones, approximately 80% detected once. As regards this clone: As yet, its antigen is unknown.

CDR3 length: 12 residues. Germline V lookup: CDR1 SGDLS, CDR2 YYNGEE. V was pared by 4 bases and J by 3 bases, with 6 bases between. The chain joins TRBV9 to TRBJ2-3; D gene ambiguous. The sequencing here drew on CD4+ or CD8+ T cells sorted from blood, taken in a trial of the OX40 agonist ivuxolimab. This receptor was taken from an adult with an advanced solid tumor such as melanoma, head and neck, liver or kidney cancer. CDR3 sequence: CASSPGTDTQYF. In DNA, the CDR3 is TGTGCCAGCAGCCCTGGGACAGATACGCAGTATTTT.